Listed here are 29 T cell receptor beta chains from one sample, sequenced in a study of cytomegalovirus exposure and HLA in healthy donors. 60 Vbeta and 13 Jbeta primers were used in PCR. Assay: immunoSEQ multiplex PCR; the TCRdb copy retains only in-frame clones and omits some. The sample shows hundreds of thousands of clones, about 79% of them seen only once. Sequenced sample: PBMCs. The receptors were sampled from a male donor in good health and CMV-seronegative.

The V and J genes are TRBV5-1 and TRBJ1-5; TRBD1 agrees at 7 bases. This CDR3 comprises 14 residues. CDR1 SGHRS and CDR2 YFSETQ come from the germline V gene. With V trimmed by 4 bases and J by 4 bases, 5 bases remained unmatched. The CDR3 here is CASSPDRANQPQHF. CDR3 nucleotide sequence: TGCGCCAGCAGCCCCGACAGGGCGAATCAGCCCCAGCATTTT.

The chain combines TRBV5-5 with TRBJ2-1, with 12 bases that match TRBD2. Germline V lookup: CDR1 SGHKS, CDR2 YYEKEE (reference sequence). CDR3 size: 16 residues. The J segment lost 5 bases and the V segment lost 4 bases, leaving 7 bases of the junction unmatched. CDR3 protein: CASSHTSGRIDNEQFF. In DNA form, the CDR3 reads TGTGCCAGCAGCCACACTAGCGGGAGGATCGACAATGAGCAGTTCTTC.

The chain has TRBV6-4 and TRBJ2-3; 8 bases are a match to TRBD1. Looked up from germline, CDR1 is MRHNA and CDR2 is SNTAGT. The CDR3 extends over 15 amino acids. V gave up 3 bases and J gave up 2 bases; unmatched junction bases: 4. CDR3 loop: CASSDRGQVTDTQYF. DNA for the CDR3: TGTGCCAGCAGTGATCGGGGACAGGTCACAGATACGCAGTATTTT.

The chain has TRBV5-4 and TRBJ1-1; TRBD1 matches 8 bases. The ends lost 4 bases at V and 7 bases at J; junction bases unmatched: 15. Germline CDR1 reads SGHNT; CDR2 reads YYREEE (reference sequence). This CDR3 is built from 16 residues. CDR3 coding DNA: TGTGCCAGCAGCCCGACCCTCAGGGGGCGCGGTGATGAAGCTTTCTTT. This gives the protein CASSPTLRGRGDEAFF.

The V call is TRBV5-3, the J call TRBJ1-1; 7 nucleotides match TRBD1. TRBV5-3 is sorted into the ORF group, with uncertain function. There are 14 residues in the CDR3. Trimming took 2 bases from V and 4 from J; bases not matched to a gene: 5. The chain's CDR3 is CARSFPQGTTEAFF. In nucleotides, the CDR3 is TGTGCCAGAAGCTTCCCACAGGGGACCACTGAAGCTTTCTTT.

V is TRBV7-9 and J is TRBJ2-7, with D tentatively TRBD2 (5 bases). CDR1 and CDR2 from the germline V gene are SEHNR and FQNEAQ (reference sequence). Trimming shortened V by 2 bases and J by 4 bases, and 9 bases separated the two germline ends. The CDR3 loop spans 13 amino acids. CDR3 sequence reads: CASSLSAGYEQYF. As DNA, the CDR3 is TGTGCCAGCAGCTTATCTGCGGGTTACGAGCAGTACTTC.

The rearrangement joins TRBV27 to TRBJ2-4; 7 positions match TRBD2. This CDR3 region has 16 residues. V shed 5 bases and J 0 bases; nucleotides not matched to a gene: 7. Germline assignment: CDR1 MNHEY and CDR2 SMNVEV (reference sequence). CDR3 sequence (DNA): TGTGCCAGCAGTCCTGCGGGGGTGTTAGCCAAAAACATTCAGTACTTC. Its protein is CASSPAGVLAKNIQYF.

This clone was found a few times. The J gene is TRBJ2-5, the V gene TRBV19, with 10 bases fitting TRBD2. V lost 4 bases, J lost 2 bases, and 4 bases stayed unmatched. The CDR3 sequence is 15 residues long. CDR1 LNHDA and CDR2 SQIVND come from the germline V gene (reference sequence). CDR3 region: CASSTRTSGQETQYF. The CDR3 DNA sequence: TGTGCCAGTAGTACCCGGACTAGCGGTCAAGAGACCCAGTACTTC.

The chain is built from TRBV6-5 and TRBJ2-7, with 9 bases lining up with TRBD1. The CDR3 totals 15 residues. The V gene's germline CDR1 is MNHEY and CDR2 SVGAGI. The junction had 11 bases not matched to a gene; V was cut back by 2 bases and J by 9 bases. The CDR3 loop is CASSYEGQGLSGQYF. CDR3 nucleotides: TGTGCCAGCAGTTACGAGGGACAGGGTTTGAGTGGGCAGTACTTC.

The chain employs TRBV30 and TRBJ2-1, with TRBD1 matching over 9 bases. The CDR3 is 16 amino acids. The germline V gene encodes CDR1 GTSNPN and CDR2 SVGIG (reference sequence). V lost 4 bases, J lost 3 bases, and 10 bases stayed unmatched. In DNA, the CDR3 is TGTGCCTGGAAAACTGCCGGGACAGGGCTCTACAATGAGCAGTTCTTC. Translation gives CAWKTAGTGLYNEQFF.

Only a few counts were recorded for this clone. The V gene is TRBV7-3, the J gene TRBJ2-7; D gene unclear. The CDR3 is 15 amino acids. Germline-derived CDR1 and CDR2 are SGHTA and FQGTGA. Trimming shortened V by 2 bases and J by 1 base, and 12 bases separated the two germline ends. The CDR3: CASSLWFSASYEQYF. The DNA of the CDR3 is TGTGCCAGCAGCTTATGGTTCAGCGCATCCTACGAGCAGTACTTC.

This sequence joins TRBV5-1 and TRBJ2-3, with 8 bases fitting TRBD1. Trimming removed 6 bases from V and 6 bases from J; junction bases left unmatched: 12. There are 15 residues in the CDR3. Per the germline V gene, CDR1 is SGHRS and CDR2 is YFSETQ. CDR3 amino acids: CASKTGQATKDTQYF. CDR3 nucleotides: TGCGCCAGCAAGACGGGACAGGCGACGAAGGATACGCAGTATTTT.

This clone was seen once. This chain joins TRBV5-1 and TRBJ2-3, with TRBD2 identical over 13 bases. This CDR3 has 16 amino acids. Looked up from germline, CDR1 is SGHRS and CDR2 is YFSETQ. The J segment lost 3 bases and the V segment lost 4 bases, leaving 5 bases of the junction unmatched. This CDR3 is CASSKGLAGITDTQYF. Written as DNA, the CDR3 is TGCGCCAGCAGCAAGGGACTAGCGGGAATTACAGATACGCAGTATTTT.

To note about this clone: The junction shows a germline mismatch at one end, possibly a read error. The chain combines TRBV27 with TRBJ1-6; 8 nucleotides align to TRBD1. Germline CDR1 MNHEY, CDR2 SMNVEV (reference sequence). The CDR3 totals 17 residues. Here the CDR3 DNA reads TGTGCCAGCAGTTTATCGAACAGGGGGTCCTTTAATTCACCCCTCCACTTT. This encodes CASSLSNRGSFNSPLHF.

This clone was observed a handful of times. The chain has TRBV18 and TRBJ2-7; 7 bases agree with TRBD1. V lost 3 bases, J lost 4 bases, and 9 bases stayed unmatched. Looked up from germline, CDR1 is KGHSH and CDR2 is LQKENI. CDR3 size: 15 residues. DNA for the CDR3: TGTGCCAGCTCACCCTCTAGGGGGCCGGGGTACGAGCAGTACTTC. Translation gives CASSPSRGPGYEQYF.

The chain links TRBV7-9 to TRBJ2-5, with D possibly being TRBD2 (6 bases). CDR1 is SEHNR and CDR2 is FQNEAQ in the germline V gene (reference sequence). The CDR3 sequence is 15 residues long. Trimming cost V 5 bases and J 1 base, with 14 bases left between them. In DNA form, the CDR3 reads TGTGCCAGCAGCGAAACGCGGGACGGCCAAGAGACCCAGTACTTC. This gives the protein CASSETRDGQETQYF.

This clone occurred once. V and J are TRBV9 and TRBJ2-1; possibly TRBD1 for D (5 bases). Trimming cost V 0 bases and J 4 bases, with 20 bases left between them. Germline CDR1 is SGDLS and CDR2 is YYNGEE. The CDR3 spans 18 residues. This chain's CDR3 is CASSVATQVTMVYNEQFF. The DNA of the CDR3 is TGTGCCAGCAGCGTAGCTACACAGGTCACGATGGTGTACAATGAGCAGTTCTTC. Filled out from reference TRBV9 and TRBJ2-1, the complete variable domain reads DSGVTQTPKHLITATGQRVTLRCSPRSGDLSVYWYQQSLDQGLQFLIQYYNGEERAKGNILERFSAQQFPDLHSELNLSSLELGDSALYFCASSVATQVTMVYNEQFFGPGTRLTVL.

V is TRBV5-1 and J is TRBJ1-6; D is possibly TRBD1 (6 bases). Germline V gives CDR1 SGHRS, CDR2 YFSETQ. This CDR3 has 18 amino acids. V was trimmed by 0 bases and J by 6 bases, leaving 19 bases between them. The CDR3 DNA reads as TGCGCCAGCAGCTTGGCCCCAGGGACACTTTATAGTAATTCACCCCTCCACTTT. It is translated as CASSLAPGTLYSNSPLHF. The whole variable domain, remainder taken from reference TRBV5-1 and TRBJ1-6, is KAGVTQTPRYLIKTRGQQVTLSCSPISGHRSVSWYQQTPGQGLQFLFEYFSETQRNKGNFPGRFSGRQFSNSRSEMNVSTLELGDSALYLCASSLAPGTLYSNSPLHFGNGTRLTVT.

The rearrangement links TRBV12-5 to TRBJ2-5; no firm D call. The CDR3 sequence is 15 residues long. The ends were cut back, 4 bases at V and 5 bases at J, with 17 bases in the middle. Germline V lookup: CDR1 LGHNT, CDR2 FRNRAP. DNA of the CDR3: TGTGCTAGTGGTTGGTCGGTTATGAAGGAGGAGACCCAGTACTTC. It encodes CASGWSVMKEETQYF.

The chain carries TRBV5-4 and TRBJ2-5, with D possibly matching TRBD1 (6 bases). This CDR3 comprises 17 residues. The V end lost 0 bases, the J end lost 5 bases, and 20 bases lay between the germline ends. Per the germline V gene, CDR1 is SGHNT and CDR2 is YYREEE (reference sequence). Here the CDR3 DNA reads TGTGCCAGCAGCTTGGGGTCCCGGACAGCGGTGAGGGAGACCCAGTACTTC. Translation gives CASSLGSRTAVRETQYF.

The CDR3 sequence: CASRPAWSRYTEAFF. In DNA form, the CDR3 reads TGTGCCAGCAGACCCGCCTGGTCTAGGTACACTGAAGCTTTCTTT. The chain carries TRBV28 and TRBJ1-1; no firm D call. CDR1 MDHEN and CDR2 SYDVKM come from the germline V gene. Trimming took 6 bases from V and 3 from J, leaving 17 bases between them. This CDR3 is built from 15 residues.

This sequence joins TRBV4-3 and TRBJ2-1; 16 positions match TRBD2. The CDR3 consists of 18 residues. Germline V gives CDR1 LGHNA, CDR2 YSLEER. The V gene end was trimmed by 4 bases and the J gene end by 6 bases; junction bases not matched to a gene: 9. In DNA, the CDR3 is TGCGCCAGCAGCCGGGGACTAGCGGGGGGGGGCTTGGGCAATGAGCAGTTCTTC. Protein sequence: CASSRGLAGGGLGNEQFF.

The chain couples TRBV27 to TRBJ2-7; 11 bases fit TRBD2. Germline V gene data show CDR1 as MNHEY and CDR2 as SMNVEV (reference sequence). With 5 bases clipped from V and 3 bases from J, the junction kept 6 bases outside the gene matches. This CDR3 contains 15 residues. CDR3 nucleotide sequence: TGTGCCAGCAGTCCCCTAGCGGGGGGCCTCTACGAGCAGTACTTC. It encodes CASSPLAGGLYEQYF.

The chain has TRBV6-5 and TRBJ2-5, with 9 bases matching TRBD1. The germline gives CDR1 MNHEY, CDR2 SVGAGI. The junction had 8 bases not matched to a gene; V was cut back by 6 bases and J by 3 bases. The CDR3 runs to 15 residues. The CDR3: CASRTRTGAEETQYF. In DNA, the CDR3 is TGTGCCAGCAGGACGCGGACAGGGGCAGAAGAGACCCAGTACTTC.

The chain has TRBV5-1 and TRBJ2-3, with TRBD1 identical over 10 bases. The CDR3 loop spans 15 amino acids. Germline V gives CDR1 SGHRS, CDR2 YFSETQ. V was clipped by 4 bases and J by 0 bases; unmatched bases: 2. CDR3 bases: TGCGCCAGCAGCCTGGGACAGGGGAGCACAGATACGCAGTATTTT. Translating gives CASSLGQGSTDTQYF.

With respect to this clone: The sample contains more than one DNA sequence encoding this CDR3. The chain combines TRBV5-1 with TRBJ2-3, with 9 bases fitting TRBD2. V lost 3 bases and J lost 2; bases outside the gene matches: 4. The CDR3 covers 15 residues. Germline-derived CDR1 and CDR2 are SGHRS and YFSETQ. The CDR3 region has the DNA TGCGCCAGCAGCTCTAGCGGGACGCACACAGATACGCAGTATTTT. Translating gives CASSSSGTHTDTQYF.

J is TRBJ2-7 and V is TRBV6-5; TRBD1 matches at 7 bases. The germline V gene encodes CDR1 MNHEY and CDR2 SVGAGI. This CDR3 spans 13 amino acids. V lost 6 bases, J lost 2 bases, and 4 bases stayed unmatched. The CDR3 DNA reads as TGTGCCAGCAGGCAAGACAGGGCCTACGAGCAGTACTTC. Translating gives CASRQDRAYEQYF.

The chain has TRBV5-1 and TRBJ1-2; tentative D call: TRBD1 (6 bases). Germline lookup yields CDR1 SGHRS and CDR2 YFSETQ. This CDR3 comprises 13 residues. V dropped 0 bases and J dropped 6 bases, with 9 bases sitting between them. Here the CDR3 reads CASSLASGDGYTF. CDR3 sequence (DNA): TGCGCCAGCAGCTTGGCTTCAGGGGATGGCTACACCTTC.

The V and J genes are TRBV29-1 and TRBJ2-1, with 7 bases that match TRBD2. This CDR3 region has 14 residues. Germline CDR1 reads SQVTM; CDR2 reads ANQGSEA. Trimming removed 5 bases from V and 1 base from J; junction bases left unmatched: 5. This chain's CDR3 is CSVRERGSYNEQFF. For the CDR3, the DNA is TGCAGCGTTAGGGAGCGGGGATCCTACAATGAGCAGTTCTTC.